This record looks at one T cell receptor (beta chain) sequence and its context. This entry is derived from a study of identical twins. J lost 3 bases, V lost 4 bases, and 8 bases had no gene match. The CDR3 runs to 16 residues. Germline CDR1 reads SGHTA; CDR2 reads FQGNSA. TCRdb fed the 5' RACE reads into MiXCR, producing one record per CDR3 protein. The sample lists 450,000 or so distinct CDR3 sequences, approximately 25% occurring once. These data also formed part of another study, on T cells expressing NK-cell markers.

Sample: CD4+ T cells sorted from blood. This sequence was found in a young woman in good health. This chain uses TRBV7-2 with TRBJ2-1; the match to TRBD2 covers 8 bases. CDR3 in DNA: TGTGCCAGCAGCTCCCTTAGTCTAGCGGGCTACAATGAGCAGTTCTTC. It codes for CASSSLSLAGYNEQFF. Combining the CDR3 with reference TRBV7-2 and TRBJ2-1 gives the whole variable domain GAGVSQSPSNKVTEKGKDVELRCDPISGHTALYWYRQSLGQGLEFLIYFQGNSAPDKSGLPSDRFSAERTGGSVSTLTIQRTQQEDSAVYLCASSSLSLAGYNEQFFGPGTRLTVL.